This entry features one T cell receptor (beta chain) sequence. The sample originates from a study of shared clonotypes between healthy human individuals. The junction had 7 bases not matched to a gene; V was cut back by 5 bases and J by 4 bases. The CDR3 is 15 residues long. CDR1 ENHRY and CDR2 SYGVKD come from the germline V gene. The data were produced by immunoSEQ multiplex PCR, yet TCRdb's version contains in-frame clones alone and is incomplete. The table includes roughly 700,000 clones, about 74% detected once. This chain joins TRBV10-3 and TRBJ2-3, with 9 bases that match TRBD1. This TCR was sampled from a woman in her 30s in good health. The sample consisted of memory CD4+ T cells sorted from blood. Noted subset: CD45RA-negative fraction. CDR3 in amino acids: CAISRQGEVADTQYF. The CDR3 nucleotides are TGTGCCATCAGTAGACAGGGGGAAGTCGCAGATACGCAGTATTTT.